The T cell receptor beta chain under discussion was sequenced for a study of beta chain features in type 1 diabetes. Overall study results and limits: Type 1 diabetes patients had moderately but significantly shorter TCRB CDR3s in all four CD4+ subsets. Highly expressing activated T cells could be over-counted with a cDNA template.

cDNA synthesis used the whole RNA isolate, giving expressed TCRB sequences. An average approximately 3.7 million reads came from naive, central memory and regulatory T cell samples. Measured with immunoSEQ multiplex PCR; TCRdb has only the in-frame clones, and not every one. Of 250,000 or so clones listed, about 15% are singletons. CD4+ naive, central memory, regulatory and stem cell-like memory subsets were isolated by sorting on CD45RO/CCR7/CD25/CD127/CD95/CD27. This clone has more than one count but fewer than ten. Its matching antigen is unknown. This receptor was taken from a man aged 30 to 45 with type 1 diabetes. Sample: naive CD4+ T cells from blood.

The CDR3 protein is CAWSPGTATEAFF. The CDR3 bases are TGTGCCTGGAGTCCAGGGACAGCCACTGAAGCTTTCTTT. V and J are TRBV30 and TRBJ1-1; 7 positions agree with TRBD1. The CDR3 length is 13 residues. Germline-derived CDR1 and CDR2 are GTSNPN and SVGIG (reference sequence). The V segment lost 2 bases and the J segment 4 bases; nucleotides outside the gene matches: 4.